The clone carrying this T cell receptor (beta chain) occurred many times. Antigen: not known. The sample comes from a study of T cell repertoires in cytomegalovirus infection. Study-wide background: Indications of both CMV infection and matching HLA type were provided by public TCR beta signatures. Study-wide points: Dominant in the ex vivo response were TCR beta clonotypes restricted by HLA-C and specific for CMV.

After removal of 0 bases from V and 4 bases from J, the junction contained 9 bases not matched to a gene. Germline CDR1 reads ENHRY; CDR2 reads SYGVKD. The CDR3 covers 17 residues. One entry per CDR3 protein, called by TCRdb with MiXCR from the reads. The data show around 270,000 distinct CDR3 sequences, roughly 10% seen once. This clonotype originated in a human donor in good health (CMV status not recorded). Some clones in this sample may be carry-over from other donors' samples. The sample taken for sequencing was PBMCs. V is TRBV10-3 and J is TRBJ1-2, with 9 bases aligning to TRBD1. As DNA, the CDR3 is TGTGCCATCAGTGAGTCGAAAGGGACAGGGAAAGCCTATGGCTACACCTTC. Protein: CAISESKGTGKAYGYTF.